The rows below give T cell receptor beta chains drawn from one sample of a study of blood T cell repertoires in COVID-19. The method was immunoSEQ multiplex PCR; TCRdb's version includes in-frame clones alone and lacks a portion of them. The repertoire consists of around 170,000 clones, with approximately 88% occurring once and the leading ten covering less than 3%. Sequencing used peripheral blood. The source is a woman aged 55-69 years with acute or convalescent COVID-19. The CDR3 runs from the conserved cysteine through the conserved F or W. D genes are given only for firm matches. Some rows mark clone size as missing; the rest say once, few, many or name a class of expanded clone.

v_call,clone_size,j_call,d_call,cdr3_aa,cdr3_nt
TRBV7-2,NA,TRBJ1-4,NA,CASSNSEKLFF,TGTGCCAGCAGCAACAGTGAAAAACTGTTTTTT
TRBV7-9,NA,TRBJ1-1,NA,CASSRDTLNTEAFF,TGTGCCAGCAGTCGGGACACCTTGAACACTGAAGCTTTCTTT
TRBV5-1,NA,TRBJ2-1,TRBD1,CASSEGQGTFDEQFF,TGCGCCAGCAGCGAGGGACAGGGAACATTCGATGAGCAGTTCTTC
TRBV3-1/TRBV3-2,NA,TRBJ2-1,TRBD2,CASSQGSSGGRQFF,TGTGCCAGCAGCCAAGGGAGTTCGGGAGGCAGGCAGTTCTTC
TRBV19,NA,TRBJ2-2,NA,CASSIASPNTGELFF,TGTGCCAGTAGTATTGCTAGTCCGAACACCGGGGAGCTGTTTTTT
TRBV7-2,NA,TRBJ2-1,TRBD2,CASSPVTSGGVRQFF,TGTGCCAGCAGCCCGGTGACTAGCGGGGGGGTAAGGCAGTTCTTC
TRBV19,NA,TRBJ1-2,NA,CASSREHLRSVYGYTF,TGTGCCAGTAGCCGCGAGCACCTACGGTCCGTTTATGGCTACACCTTC
TRBV7-2,NA,TRBJ1-6,TRBD1,CASSPDRASGSPLHF,TGTGCCAGCAGCCCCGACAGGGCCTCTGGTTCACCCCTCCACTTT
TRBV6-1,NA,TRBJ1-2,NA,CASSEREALGYGYTF,TGTGCCAGCAGTGAGAGGGAGGCCTTGGGCTATGGCTACACCTTC
TRBV5-4,NA,TRBJ2-7,NA,CASSLAGVSSYEQYF,TGTGCCAGCAGCTTGGCCGGGGTCAGCTCCTACGAGCAGTACTTC
TRBV9,few,TRBJ2-7,TRBD1,CASSTQTGTGKNEQYF,TGTGCCAGCAGCACGCAGACCGGGACAGGCAAGAACGAGCAGTACTTC
TRBV28,NA,TRBJ2-2,NA,CASSFISGEWTGELFF,TGTGCCAGCAGTTTCATTTCAGGGGAATGGACCGGGGAGCTGTTTTTT
TRBV4-1,NA,TRBJ2-7,TRBD1,CASGQEDRVNYEQYF,TGCGCCAGCGGCCAAGAAGACAGGGTAAACTACGAGCAGTACTTC
TRBV18,NA,TRBJ2-3,TRBD2,CASSPPRLAGGKDTQYF,TGTGCCAGCTCACCTCCGAGACTAGCGGGGGGTAAAGATACGCAGTATTTT
TRBV27,NA,TRBJ2-1,TRBD2,CASSLWGLAGKYNEQFF,TGTGCCAGCAGTTTATGGGGGCTAGCGGGGAAGTACAATGAGCAGTTCTTC
TRBV9,NA,TRBJ1-1,TRBD1,CASSVGGQGSGTEAFF,TGTGCCAGCAGCGTTGGGGGACAGGGTTCGGGTACTGAAGCTTTCTTT
TRBV5-1,NA,TRBJ2-2,TRBD2,CASTRGDTGELFF,TGCGCCAGCACGCGGGGGGACACCGGGGAGCTGTTTTTT
TRBV6-2/TRBV6-3,NA,TRBJ1-5,NA,CASSYMGAQPQHF,TGTGCCAGCAGTTACATGGGGGCTCAGCCCCAGCATTTT
TRBV20-1,NA,TRBJ1-3,NA,CSASGTKAGNTIYF,TGCAGTGCTAGTGGGACAAAAGCTGGAAACACCATATATTTT
TRBV30,once,TRBJ1-1,TRBD1,CAWRGQPNTEAFF,TGTGCCTGGAGGGGACAGCCGAACACTGAAGCTTTCTTT
TRBV6-1,NA,TRBJ2-1,NA,CASSEPAGFRSYNEQFF,TGTGCCAGCAGTGAACCCGCAGGTTTCCGCTCCTACAATGAGCAGTTCTTC
TRBV5-1,NA,TRBJ2-5,TRBD2,CASSPGLAETQYF,TGCGCCAGCAGTCCGGGACTAGCGGAGACCCAGTACTTC
TRBV19,NA,TRBJ2-5,TRBD2,CASSPTSGHPRETQYF,TGTGCCAGTAGTCCGACTAGCGGGCATCCTAGGGAGACCCAGTACTTC
TRBV18,NA,TRBJ2-2,TRBD2,CASLPTSGGTGELFF,TGTGCCAGCTTGCCAACTAGCGGGGGCACCGGGGAGCTGTTTTTT
TRBV9,once,TRBJ1-5,TRBD1,CASSVAGQGNQPQHF,TGTGCCAGCAGCGTAGCGGGACAGGGTAATCAGCCCCAGCATTTT
TRBV6-5,NA,TRBJ2-6,NA,CAGAQGAGANVLTF,TGTGCCGGAGCCCAAGGGGCCGGGGCCAACGTCCTGACTTTC
TRBV10-3,once,TRBJ1-5,TRBD1,CAISEQGGSNQPQHF,TGTGCCATCAGTGAGCAGGGGGGAAGCAATCAGCCCCAGCATTTT
TRBV9,NA,TRBJ2-7,NA,CASSVGFGGQGEQYF,TGTGCCAGCAGCGTAGGTTTTGGGGGCCAGGGCGAGCAGTACTTC
TRBV5-4,NA,TRBJ1-3,NA,CASSSVNSGNTIYF,TGTGCCAGCAGCTCGGTGAACTCTGGAAACACCATATATTTT
TRBV2,NA,TRBJ2-3,NA,CASISGGLRSTDTQYF,TGTGCCAGCATTTCGGGGGGCTTACGAAGCACAGATACGCAGTATTTT
TRBV7-9,NA,TRBJ1-1,NA,CASSPRTSGVRTRTEAFF,TGTGCCAGCAGCCCAAGAACTTCGGGGGTCAGAACCCGGACTGAAGCTTTCTTT
TRBV9,NA,TRBJ1-2,NA,CASSVGANYGYTF,TGTGCCAGCAGCGTAGGAGCTAACTATGGCTACACCTTC
TRBV5-1,NA,TRBJ1-2,TRBD1,CASSLDQQGKGYGYTF,TGCGCCAGCAGCTTAGACCAACAGGGGAAAGGCTATGGCTACACCTTC
TRBV30,NA,TRBJ2-7,TRBD1,CAWKGAGGFYEQYF,TGTGCCTGGAAGGGGGCAGGGGGCTTCTACGAGCAGTACTTC
TRBV5-4,NA,TRBJ1-1,TRBD1,CASSLDRGWNTEAFF,TGTGCCAGCAGCTTGGACAGGGGTTGGAACACTGAAGCTTTCTTT
TRBV10-2,few,TRBJ1-2,NA,CASKLTGGDYGYTF,TGCGCCAGCAAACTCACGGGGGGCGACTATGGCTACACCTTC
TRBV2,NA,TRBJ1-4,TRBD1,CASSEATGADEKLFF,TGTGCCAGCAGTGAAGCTACAGGGGCTGACGAAAAACTGTTTTTT
TRBV6-1,NA,TRBJ2-7,NA,CASSEAGKGGSYEQYF,TGTGCCAGCAGTGAAGCCGGGAAGGGGGGGAGCTACGAGCAGTACTTC
TRBV2,NA,TRBJ1-2,TRBD1,CASRDSAGYTF,TGTGCCAGCCGGGACAGCGCCGGCTACACCTTC
TRBV5-6,NA,TRBJ2-1,TRBD2,CASSLAVTGGPFNEQFF,TGTGCCAGCAGCTTGGCCGTAACGGGGGGGCCGTTTAATGAGCAGTTCTTC
TRBV5-6,NA,TRBJ2-5,TRBD1,CASSNVGGLGTQYF,TGTGCCAGCAGCAACGTAGGGGGCTTGGGGACCCAGTACTTC
TRBV11-2,NA,TRBJ2-1,TRBD2,CASSPAAGSSNVQFF,TGTGCCAGCAGCCCCGCAGCGGGGTCCTCCAACGTTCAGTTCTTC
TRBV12-5,NA,TRBJ1-5,NA,CASGIGGNQPQHF,TGTGCTAGTGGTATAGGGGGAAATCAGCCCCAGCATTTT
TRBV9,NA,TRBJ1-6,NA,CASSVDSYNSPLHF,TGTGCCAGCAGCGTCGACAGTTATAATTCACCCCTCCACTTT
TRBV12-5,NA,TRBJ1-6,NA,CASGPPARDNSPLHF,TGTGCTAGTGGTCCCCCGGCCAGGGATAATTCACCCCTCCACTTT
TRBV7-9,NA,TRBJ1-6,TRBD1,CASSLGDREASPLHF,TGTGCCAGCAGCTTAGGGGACAGGGAAGCTTCACCCCTCCACTTT
TRBV6-6,NA,TRBJ2-1,NA,CASGTGMDNEQFF,TGTGCCAGCGGTACGGGTATGGACAATGAGCAGTTCTTC
TRBV24-1,NA,TRBJ1-5,TRBD1,CATSTGQGAHSNQPQHF,TGTGCCACCTCAACGGGACAGGGGGCCCATAGCAATCAGCCCCAGCATTTT
TRBV5-1,few,TRBJ1-6,TRBD1,CASSLDRGSNSPLHF,TGCGCCAGCAGCTTGGACAGGGGCAGTAATTCACCCCTCCACTTT
TRBV2,NA,TRBJ1-1,NA,CASRAPQVNTEAFF,TGTGCCAGCAGGGCCCCTCAGGTGAACACTGAAGCTTTCTTT
TRBV4-3,NA,TRBJ2-1,NA,CASSQGGLYNEQFF,TGCGCCAGCAGCCAAGGGGGCCTCTACAATGAGCAGTTCTTC
TRBV5-4,NA,TRBJ2-4,TRBD2,CASSSYGGASDIQYF,TGTGCCAGCAGCTCCTACGGGGGGGCCAGTGACATTCAGTACTTC
TRBV18,once,TRBJ1-1,NA,CASSQGLNTEAFF,TGTGCCAGCTCACAGGGACTCAACACTGAAGCTTTCTTT
TRBV7-6,NA,TRBJ2-2,NA,CASSSTGIWSGGELFF,TGTGCCAGCAGCTCAACAGGGATATGGAGTGGCGGGGAGCTGTTTTTT
TRBV7-6,NA,TRBJ1-1,NA,CASSSGLENTEAFF,TGTGCCAGCAGCTCGGGACTTGAGAACACTGAAGCTTTCTTT